This T cell receptor beta chain appears in the sequencing data of a study of T cell changes during pregnancy in multiple sclerosis. Germline CDR1 LNHDA, CDR2 SQIVND (reference sequence). After removal of 1 base from V and 4 bases from J, the junction contained 8 bases not matched to a gene. CDR3 length: 18 amino acids. Data came from immunoSEQ multiplex PCR; TCRdb stores just in-frame clones and leaves some out. The sample records 10,000 or so clones, more than 80% being singletons. The genes are TRBV19 and TRBJ2-1, with TRBD2 matching 12 bases. Source: CD8+ T cells from peripheral blood mononuclear cells, taken in the third trimester of pregnancy. This clonotype was sampled from a female donor in good health, enrolled as a control in a pregnancy study. The CDR3 DNA sequence: TGTGCCAGTAGTATAGTTTTGCTAGCGGGGGGGAGGTACAATGAGCAGTTCTTC. Translated, it gives CASSIVLLAGGRYNEQFF.